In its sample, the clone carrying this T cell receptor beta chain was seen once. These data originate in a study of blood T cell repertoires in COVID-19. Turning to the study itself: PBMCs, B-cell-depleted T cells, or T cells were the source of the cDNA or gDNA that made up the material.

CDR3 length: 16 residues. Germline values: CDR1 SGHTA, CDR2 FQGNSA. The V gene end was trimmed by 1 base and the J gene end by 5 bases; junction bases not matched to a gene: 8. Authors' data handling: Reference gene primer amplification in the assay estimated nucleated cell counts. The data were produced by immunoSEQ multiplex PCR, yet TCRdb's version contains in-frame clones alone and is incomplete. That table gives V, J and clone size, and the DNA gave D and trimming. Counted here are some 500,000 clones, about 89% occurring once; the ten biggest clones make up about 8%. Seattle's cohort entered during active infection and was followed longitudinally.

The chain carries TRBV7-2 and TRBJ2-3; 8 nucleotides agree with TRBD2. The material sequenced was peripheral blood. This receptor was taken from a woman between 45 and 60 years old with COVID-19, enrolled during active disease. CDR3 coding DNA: TGTGCCAGCAGCTTAGTCGCGCGGGGGGAGGGAGATACGCAGTATTTT. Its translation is CASSLVARGEGDTQYF.